This T cell receptor (beta chain) was profiled in a study of T cell changes during pregnancy in multiple sclerosis. Method: immunoSEQ multiplex PCR; TCRdb's copy keeps in-frame clones and lacks some. In the table there are tens of thousands of clones, around 92% of which are singletons. The germline V gene encodes CDR1 SGHAT and CDR2 FQNNGV. V lost 3 bases, J lost 0 bases, and 9 bases lay in between. This CDR3 comprises 14 residues. The chain joins TRBV11-2 to TRBJ2-7; D may be TRBD1 (6 bases). Source: CD4+ T cells from peripheral blood mononuclear cells, taken in the second trimester of pregnancy. The receptor's source is a female donor in good health, enrolled as a control in a pregnancy study. CDR3 sequence reads: CASSLTGPSYEQYF. CDR3 in DNA: TGTGCCAGCAGCTTGACAGGTCCCTCCTACGAGCAGTACTTC.